The sequence of this TCR beta chain was determined in a study of T-cell memory formation after mild COVID-19. TCRdb redid the calling of the 5' RACE reads with MiXCR, one entry per CDR3 protein. The sample includes 84,000 or so distinct CDR3 sequences, about 15% seen only once; the top ten take 25% to 35%. This CDR3 is built from 14 residues. V lost 8 bases to trimming and J lost 1 base; unmatched junction nucleotides: 6. CDR1 and CDR2 from the germline V gene are SGHVS and FQNEAQ. This clonotype was counted a few times. The sample taken for sequencing was PBMCs or a T cell subset sorted from them (not recorded which). The genes are TRBV7-8 and TRBJ1-2, with 8 positions matching TRBD1. The receptor's source is an adult woman who had mild COVID-19 (a few samples of this study predate the infection). Cell type and time point are not known. The CDR3 reads CASGPGQVNYGYTF. As DNA, the CDR3 is TGTGCCAGCGGCCCGGGACAGGTTAACTATGGCTACACCTTC.